This T cell receptor beta chain comes out of a study of CD4 T cells in relation to SARS-CoV-2 and coronaviruses. Study summary: The HLA restriction of the shared crossreactive spike epitopes was mapped.

As regards this clone: The antigen remains unidentified.

The unexposed donors gave CD4+ T cells in about 2011-2019, prior to COVID-19. The cells were cultured for about ten days before CD4+ T cells were isolated. Libraries were prepared by immunoSEQ multiplex PCR; TCRdb keeps only in-frame clonotypes and omits some of them. The sample shows 10,000 or so clones, 84% of them seen only once. V lost 7 bases and J 4 bases, leaving 12 bases between the germline ends. The CDR3 totals 13 residues. Germline assignment: CDR1 SGHTA and CDR2 FQGNSA. The sequencing sample was made of CD4+ T cells from PBMCs, cultured in vitro. The TCR comes from a human donor in good health. The J gene is TRBJ2-3, the V gene TRBV7-2; TRBD2 is a possible D gene (5 bases). The CDR3 region has the DNA TGTGCCAGCACCCCCTCAGCGGCAGATACGCAGTATTTT. It translates to CASTPSAADTQYF.